Below, 13 T cell receptor beta chains from the same sample are listed, as sequenced in a study of T-cell memory formation after mild COVID-19. TCRdb used MiXCR to reprocess the 5' RACE reads, holding one entry per CDR3 protein. This sample carries approximately 190,000 distinct CDR3 sequences, around 16% of them seen once, and the ten largest clones take approximately 2.4%. The sequencing sample was made of PBMCs or a T cell subset sorted from them (not recorded which). Every receptor here comes from an adult woman who had mild COVID-19 (a few samples of this study predate the infection). Cell type and time point are not known.

This chain uses TRBV6-5 with TRBJ1-2; 10 bases fit TRBD1. In germline, CDR1 is MNHEY, CDR2 SVGAGI. V shed 7 bases, J shed 3 bases, and the junction held 14 bases outside the gene matches. The CDR3 extends over 17 amino acids. The CDR3 loop reads CASTPSGQGSGDYGYTF. The DNA of the CDR3 is TGTGCCAGCACTCCATCGGGACAGGGGTCTGGAGACTATGGCTACACCTTC.

This clonotype was counted at least ten times. This sequence joins TRBV11-2 and TRBJ2-3; 8 nucleotides match TRBD2. The length of the CDR3 is 15 residues. The germline gives CDR1 SGHAT, CDR2 FQNNGV. Germline trimming cut 3 bases from V and 6 bases from J; bases unmatched to any gene: 8. The CDR3 coding sequence is TGTGCCAGCAGCTTTAGCGGGGCCCCCCGCGATACGCAGTATTTT. Translated, it gives CASSFSGAPRDTQYF.

V is TRBV29-1 and J is TRBJ2-2; TRBD2 aligns across 8 bases. The CDR3 has 13 residues. Per the germline V gene, CDR1 is SQVTM and CDR2 is ANQGSEA. Germline trimming cut 6 bases from V and 4 bases from J; bases unmatched to any gene: 4. The CDR3 loop reads CSVATSGTGELFF. In nucleotides, the CDR3 is TGCAGCGTCGCTACTAGCGGCACCGGGGAGCTGTTTTTT.

The rearrangement uses TRBV2 and TRBJ1-6; the D is unclear. Per germline, CDR1 SNHLY and CDR2 FYNNEI. V lost 7 bases to trimming and J lost 10 bases, with 14 bases between them. The CDR3 has 13 amino acids. The DNA of the CDR3 is TGTGCCAGCAATGGGGTTGAAGAATCACCCCTCCACTTT. Its translation is CASNGVEESPLHF.

This clonotype has only a few counts. The CDR3 nucleotides read TGCGCCAGCAGCCAAGCTCACCAGGGGCTATACACCGGGGAGCTGTTTTTT. Translated, it gives CASSQAHQGLYTGELFF. The V call is TRBV4-1, the J call TRBJ2-2; perhaps TRBD1 as D (6 bases). V was trimmed by 1 base and J by 3 bases, leaving 15 bases between them. Looked up from germline, CDR1 is MGHRA and CDR2 is YSYEKL. The CDR3 consists of 17 residues.

This rearrangement joins TRBV12-3 or TRBV12-4 to TRBJ2-7, with D possibly matching TRBD1 (5 bases). Between the trimmed V and J ends, which lost 5 bases and 4 bases, there was a span of 18 bases. This CDR3 comprises 15 residues. The CDR3 spells CASSPQGDGRYEQYF. The CDR3 DNA sequence: TGTGCCAGCAGTCCCCAGGGTGACGGCCGGTACGAGCAGTACTTC.

With respect to this clonotype: This sequence may be a read error, since a much larger clone differs from it by one base. V usage is TRBV6-5 and J usage is TRBJ1-5; D gene ambiguous. The ends were cut back, 6 bases at V and 11 bases at J, with 11 bases in the middle. The CDR3 contains 11 residues. CDR1 MNHEY and CDR2 SVGAGI come from the germline V gene. CDR3 bases: TGTGCCAGCAGCCATGTGGGAGCCCAGCATTTT. This gives the protein CASSHVGAQHF.

This chain uses TRBV5-1 with TRBJ1-3; D is unresolved. Trimming took off 0 bases at V and 4 bases at J, with 8 bases between the two ends. This CDR3 spans 14 amino acids. Germline assignment: CDR1 SGHRS and CDR2 YFSETQ. Written as DNA, the CDR3 is TGCGCCAGCAGCTTGGACAGCGTCGGAAACACCATATATTTT. Its translation: CASSLDSVGNTIYF.

This clonotype was seen repeatedly, ten times or more. The chain combines TRBV7-9 with TRBJ2-1; either TRBD1 or TRBD2 may fit D (5 bases each). Germline V gene data show CDR1 as SEHNR and CDR2 as FQNEAQ (reference sequence). V lost 4 bases, J lost 12 bases, and 10 bases lay in between. This CDR3 has 11 amino acids. In nucleotides, the CDR3 is TGTGCCAGCAGCTCCACAGGAGGGCAGTTCTTC. It specifies CASSSTGGQFF. Drawing the rest from reference TRBV7-9 and TRBJ2-1, the complete variable domain is DTGVSQNPRHKITKRGQNVTFRCDPISEHNRLYWYRQTLGQGPEFLTYFQNEAQLEKSRLLSDRFSAERPKGSFSTLEIQRTEQGDSAMYLCASSSTGGQFFGPGTRLTVL.

For this clonotype: A much bigger clone sits one base away, suggesting this may be a read error. This chain connects TRBV7-2 to TRBJ2-2, with D possibly matching TRBD2 (5 bases). Germline assignment: CDR1 SGHTA and CDR2 FQGNSA. This CDR3 is 14 amino acids long. CDR3 DNA sequence: TGTGCCAGCAGCCTACAAAAGAACACCGGGGATCTGTTTTTT. Its translation is CASSLQKNTGDLFF.

This clonotype has more than one count but fewer than ten. The chain joins TRBV19 to TRBJ2-3, with D possibly TRBD2 on 5 matching bases. In germline, CDR1 is LNHDA, CDR2 SQIVND (reference sequence). V lost 3 bases, J lost 5 bases, and 15 bases lay in between. This CDR3 comprises 15 residues. The DNA of the CDR3 is TGTGCCAGTAGTATGGAGGCTAGCTGGCGAGATACGCAGTATTTT. It yields the protein CASSMEASWRDTQYF.

This clonotype was detected a few times. The chain couples TRBV9 to TRBJ2-3; D remains ambiguous. CDR3 length: 16 residues. V was trimmed by 0 bases and J by 0 bases, leaving 11 bases between them. Germline V gives CDR1 SGDLS, CDR2 YYNGEE. CDR3 coding DNA: TGTGCCAGCAGCGTAGCAGACGGCAGAAGCACAGATACGCAGTATTTT. This encodes CASSVADGRSTDTQYF. Variable domain in full (rest from reference TRBV9 and TRBJ2-3): DSGVTQTPKHLITATGQRVTLRCSPRSGDLSVYWYQQSLDQGLQFLIQYYNGEERAKGNILERFSAQQFPDLHSELNLSSLELGDSALYFCASSVADGRSTDTQYFGPGTRLTVL.

This clonotype was detected only a few times. The J gene is TRBJ2-2, the V gene TRBV24-1; either TRBD1 or TRBD2 may supply D (5 bases each). The CDR3 runs to 18 residues. Germline V gene data show CDR1 as KGHDR and CDR2 as SFDVKD. Trimming left V 4 bases short and J 5 bases short, with 22 bases between. The CDR3 DNA reads TGTGCCACCAGTGACTCGACTCGATCACCCGGGGCTACCGGGGAGCTGTTTTTT. As protein: CATSDSTRSPGATGELFF.